The 18 T cell receptor beta chains reported below all come from one sample, sequenced in a study of blood T cell repertoires in COVID-19. The assay was immunoSEQ multiplex PCR, and TCRdb's table has in-frame clones only and misses some. The sample shows about 150,000 clones, about three quarters of them seen only once. The sequenced sample consisted of peripheral blood. These receptors all stem from an older man with acute or convalescent COVID-19.

The chain couples TRBV9 to TRBJ1-2, with no clear D. CDR3 length equals 14 residues. CDR1 and CDR2 (germline): SGDLS, YYNGEE. With 0 bases removed from V and 6 bases from J, the gap between germline ends came to 12 bases. The CDR3 loop reads CASSVVNSIDGYTF. DNA of the CDR3: TGTGCCAGCAGCGTAGTCAACAGCATCGATGGCTACACCTTC.

V and J are TRBV21-1 and TRBJ2-3; the D segment call TRBD2 is taken from the table without a DNA check. TRBV21-1 is a listed pseudogene. The CDR3 consists of 16 residues. This CDR3 is CASRASGGESTDTQYF. The CDR3 DNA reads as TGTGCCAGCAGAGCTAGCGGGGGCGAGAGCACAGATACGCAGTATTTT.

This chain uses TRBV5-3 with TRBJ2-2; the match to TRBD2 covers 11 bases. TRBV5-3 is treated as an ORF (open reading frame) with a function not yet certain. The CDR3 contains 20 residues. The trim removed 3 bases at V and 0 bases at J, leaving 13 bases unmatched. CDR3 in amino acids: CARSSPSLGSGGANTGELFF. The CDR3 DNA reads as TGTGCCAGAAGCTCCCCTTCGTTGGGTAGCGGGGGGGCGAACACCGGGGAGCTGTTTTTT.

This clone turned up a few times. The V gene is TRBV2, the J gene TRBJ2-4; perhaps TRBD1 as D (6 bases). Deletions cut 8 bases from V and 4 bases from J, with 9 bases between. Germline values: CDR1 SNHLY, CDR2 FYNNEI. CDR3 size: 12 residues. CDR3 DNA: TGTGCCAGCTACAGGGTAAAAAACATTCAGTACTTC. Translating it yields CASYRVKNIQYF.

The chain couples TRBV5-6 to TRBJ1-1; 9 bases agree with TRBD1. V shed 5 bases and J 4 bases; nucleotides not matched to a gene: 15. Germline loops: CDR1 SGHDT, CDR2 YYEEEE. The CDR3 length is 17 residues. The CDR3: CASSLGQGPRQGTEAFF. The CDR3 DNA is TGTGCCAGCAGTCTTGGACAGGGGCCTCGGCAGGGCACTGAAGCTTTCTTT.

The V call is TRBV29-1, the J call TRBJ2-7; possibly TRBD1 for D (5 bases). The germline V gene encodes CDR1 SQVTM and CDR2 ANQGSEA. This CDR3 has 13 amino acids. V was cut by 1 base and J by 6 bases, with 13 bases left in between. The CDR3 is CSVEGKNRGEQYF. In DNA, the CDR3 is TGCAGCGTTGAAGGGAAAAATAGGGGCGAGCAGTACTTC.

The gene calls are TRBV6-5 and TRBJ1-5; a possible D gene is TRBD1 (6 bases). Germline CDR1 is MNHEY and CDR2 is SVGAGI. This CDR3 has 15 amino acids. Trimming stripped 0 bases from V and 1 base from J, with 7 bases between. The CDR3 is CASSYSGQSNQPQHF. In DNA, the CDR3 is TGTGCCAGCAGTTACTCCGGACAGAGCAATCAGCCCCAGCATTTT.

The chain couples TRBV7-6 to TRBJ2-1; 9 bases map to TRBD1. Trimming at V came to 5 bases and at J to 1 base, leaving 3 bases not matched to a gene. CDR3 length: 15 residues. Per germline, CDR1 SGHVS and CDR2 FNYEAQ. The CDR3 DNA reads TGTGCCAGCAGCGCCGGGACAGGGTCCTACAATGAGCAGTTCTTC. It codes for CASSAGTGSYNEQFF.

The V call is TRBV29-1, the J call TRBJ1-3; possibly TRBD1 for D (5 bases). The V end lost 6 bases, the J end lost 2 bases, and 14 bases lay between the germline ends. Germline CDR1 is SQVTM and CDR2 is ANQGSEA. This CDR3 region has 14 residues. CDR3: CSVAPGGAGNTIYF. CDR3 DNA: TGCAGCGTGGCTCCGGGGGGTGCTGGAAACACCATATATTTT.

This clone has more than one count but fewer than ten. The genes are TRBV4-1 and TRBJ2-7; maybe TRBD2 (7 bases). The germline V gene has CDR1 MGHRA and CDR2 YSYEKL. This CDR3 is 18 amino acids long. V was trimmed by 0 bases and J by 0 bases, leaving 18 bases between them. This CDR3 is CASSQDVIRAGASYEQYV. The CDR3 DNA sequence: TGCGCCAGCAGCCAAGATGTGATTCGGGCGGGGGCCTCCTACGAGCAGTACGTC.

DNA for the CDR3: TGTGCCAGCAGCTTGGAGGCAGCCGGGACTGAAGCTTTCTTT. Protein: CASSLEAAGTEAFF. The genes are TRBV5-5 and TRBJ1-1; D is uncertain. Germline V gene data show CDR1 as SGHKS and CDR2 as YYEKEE (reference sequence). CDR3 length equals 14 residues. Trimming shortened V by 0 bases and J by 5 bases, and 11 bases separated the two germline ends.

The chain links TRBV2 to TRBJ2-5; D might be TRBD1 (5 bases). CDR3 size: 13 residues. Germline lookup yields CDR1 SNHLY and CDR2 FYNNEI. V lost 6 bases to trimming and J lost 4 bases, with 12 bases between them. CDR3 nucleotides: TGTGCCAGCAGAGATTGGGGCTCAGAGACCCAGTACTTC. It codes for CASRDWGSETQYF.

V and J are TRBV5-6 and TRBJ2-1, with 12 bases matching TRBD1. Trimming cost V 0 bases and J 2 bases; bases outside gene matches: 6. CDR3 length: 18 residues. Germline V gene lookup returns CDR1 SGHDT and CDR2 YYEEEE. CDR3 residues: CASSLGRDRGRAYNEQFF. The CDR3 DNA is TGTGCCAGCAGCTTGGGCCGGGACAGGGGGCGGGCCTACAATGAGCAGTTCTTC.

The chain carries TRBV6-1 and TRBJ1-5; 7 bases are a match to TRBD1. The junction had 1 base not matched to a gene; V was cut back by 2 bases and J by 0 bases. Germline lookup yields CDR1 MNHNS and CDR2 SASEGT. The CDR3 spans 15 residues. DNA of the CDR3: TGTGCCAGCAGTGAAACAGGGGCTAGCAATCAGCCCCAGCATTTT. This translates into CASSETGASNQPQHF.

Only one count was recorded for this clone. The gene calls are TRBV7-2 and TRBJ2-2, with 10 nucleotides matching TRBD2. This CDR3 is 16 amino acids long. V was clipped by 5 bases and J by 7 bases; unmatched bases: 10. Germline V CDR1 and CDR2: SGHTA, FQGNSA. The CDR3 region has the DNA TGTGCCAGCAGCAGACGAGCGGGGGGGCGAGGCGGGGAGCTGTTTTTT. Residues: CASSRRAGGRGGELFF.

This sequence joins TRBV10-1 and TRBJ2-5; D is unresolved. The V end lost 0 bases, the J end lost 7 bases, and 9 bases lay between the germline ends. The CDR3 extends over 13 amino acids. Germline-derived CDR1 and CDR2 are WNHNN and SYGVQD (reference sequence). The CDR3 loop reads CASSESGYGTQYF. As DNA, the CDR3 is TGCGCCAGCAGTGAGTCCGGGTATGGGACCCAGTACTTC.

This clone showed up just a few times. The V and J genes are TRBV7-6 and TRBJ1-1, with 8 bases identical to TRBD1. Trimming took 4 bases from V and 4 from J; bases not matched to a gene: 5. The CDR3 has 14 amino acids. The germline V gene has CDR1 SGHVS and CDR2 FNYEAQ. As DNA, the CDR3 is TGTGCCAGCAGCTCTTCAGGGGGCCTCACTGAAGCTTTCTTT. Encoded protein: CASSSSGGLTEAFF.

The rearrangement uses TRBV3-1 (or the pseudogene TRBV3-2) and TRBJ2-7, with D possibly TRBD2 on 7 matching bases. Trimming stripped 0 bases from V and 7 bases from J, with 10 bases between. Per germline, CDR1 LGHDT and CDR2 YNNKEL (reference sequence). CDR3 size: 13 residues. The CDR3 DNA is TGTGCCAGCAGCCAAGAGGGGGGGGCAGAGCAGTACTTC. Translated: CASSQEGGAEQYF.